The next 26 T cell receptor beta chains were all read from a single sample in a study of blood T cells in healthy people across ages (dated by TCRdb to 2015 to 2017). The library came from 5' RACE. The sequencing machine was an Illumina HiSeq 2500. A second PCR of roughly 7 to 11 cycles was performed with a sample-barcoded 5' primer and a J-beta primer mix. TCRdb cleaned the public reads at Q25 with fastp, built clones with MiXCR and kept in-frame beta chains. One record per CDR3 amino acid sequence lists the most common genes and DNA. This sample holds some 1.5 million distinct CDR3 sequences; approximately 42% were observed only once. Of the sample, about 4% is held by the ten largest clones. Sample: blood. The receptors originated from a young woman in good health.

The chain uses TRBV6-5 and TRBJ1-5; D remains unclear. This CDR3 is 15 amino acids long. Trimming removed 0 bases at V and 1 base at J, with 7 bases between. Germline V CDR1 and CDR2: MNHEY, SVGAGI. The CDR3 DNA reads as TGTGCCAGCAGTTACTCGCGGCACAGCAATCAGCCCCAGCATTTT. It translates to CASSYSRHSNQPQHF.

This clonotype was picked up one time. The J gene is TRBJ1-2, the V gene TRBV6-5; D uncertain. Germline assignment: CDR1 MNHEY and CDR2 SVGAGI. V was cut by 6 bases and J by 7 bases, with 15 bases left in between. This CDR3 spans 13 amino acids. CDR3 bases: TGTGCCAGCAGCCGGACGACGGTTCGTGGCTACACCTTC. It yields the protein CASSRTTVRGYTF.

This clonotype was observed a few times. The DNA of the CDR3 is TGTGCCAGCAGTTACTCAAGACAGCTGAGCACAGATACGCAGTATTTT. It yields the protein CASSYSRQLSTDTQYF. The rearrangement uses TRBV6-5 and TRBJ2-3; D may be TRBD1 (5 bases). Germline lookup yields CDR1 MNHEY and CDR2 SVGAGI. The CDR3 loop spans 16 amino acids. With 0 bases removed from V and 0 bases from J, the gap between germline ends came to 10 bases.

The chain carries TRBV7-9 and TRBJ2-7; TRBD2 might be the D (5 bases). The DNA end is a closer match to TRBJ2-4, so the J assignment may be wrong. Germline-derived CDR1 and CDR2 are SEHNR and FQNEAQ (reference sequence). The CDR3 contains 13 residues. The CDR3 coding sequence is TGTGCCAGCAGCGCAGCGGACTCCGACATTCAGTACTTC. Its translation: CASSAADSDIQYF.

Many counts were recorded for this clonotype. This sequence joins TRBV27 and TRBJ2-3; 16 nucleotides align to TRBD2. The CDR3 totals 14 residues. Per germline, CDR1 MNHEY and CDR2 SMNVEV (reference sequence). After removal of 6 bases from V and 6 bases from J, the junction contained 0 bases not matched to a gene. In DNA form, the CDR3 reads TGTGCCAGCAGGGGACTAGCGGGAGGGGATACGCAGTATTTT. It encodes CASRGLAGGDTQYF.

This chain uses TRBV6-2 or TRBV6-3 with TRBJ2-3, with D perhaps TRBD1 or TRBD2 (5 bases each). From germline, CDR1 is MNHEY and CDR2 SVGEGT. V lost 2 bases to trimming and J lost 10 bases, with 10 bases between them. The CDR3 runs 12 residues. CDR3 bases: TGTGCCAGCAGTTACCGGAGAGGGGCGCAGTATTTT. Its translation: CASSYRRGAQYF.

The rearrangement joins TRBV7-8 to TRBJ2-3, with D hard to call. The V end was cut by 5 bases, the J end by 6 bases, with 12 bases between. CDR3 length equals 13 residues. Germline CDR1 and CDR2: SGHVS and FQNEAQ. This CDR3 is CASSLHGVDTQYF. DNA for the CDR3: TGTGCCAGCAGCCTACATGGGGTGGATACGCAGTATTTT.

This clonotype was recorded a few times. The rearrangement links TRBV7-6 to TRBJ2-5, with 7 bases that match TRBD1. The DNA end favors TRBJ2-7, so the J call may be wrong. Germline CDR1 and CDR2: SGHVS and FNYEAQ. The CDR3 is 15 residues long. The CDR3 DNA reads TGTGCCAGCAGTCCTGACAGGGTAGGAAGGAGCGAGCAGTACTTC. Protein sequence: CASSPDRVGRSEQYF.

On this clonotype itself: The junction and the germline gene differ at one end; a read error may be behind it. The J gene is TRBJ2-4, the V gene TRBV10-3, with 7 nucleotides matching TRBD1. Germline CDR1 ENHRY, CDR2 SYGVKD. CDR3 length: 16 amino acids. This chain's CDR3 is CAISVQTGQWSYEQNF. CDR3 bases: TGTGCCATCAGTGTCCAGACAGGGCAGTGGTCCTACGAGCAGAACTTC.

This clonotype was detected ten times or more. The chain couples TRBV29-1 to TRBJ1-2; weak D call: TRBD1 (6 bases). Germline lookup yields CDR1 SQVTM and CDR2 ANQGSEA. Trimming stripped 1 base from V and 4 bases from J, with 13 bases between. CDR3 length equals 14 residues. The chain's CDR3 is CSVEGGGVAYGYTF. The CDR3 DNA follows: TGCAGCGTTGAAGGAGGGGGGGTAGCCTATGGCTACACCTTC.

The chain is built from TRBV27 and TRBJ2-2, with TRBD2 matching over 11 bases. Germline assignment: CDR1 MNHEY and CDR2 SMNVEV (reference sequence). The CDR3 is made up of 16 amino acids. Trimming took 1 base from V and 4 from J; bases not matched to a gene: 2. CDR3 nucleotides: TGTGCCAGCAGTTTATTAGCGGGGGGGGCCACCGGGGAGCTGTTTTTT. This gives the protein CASSLLAGGATGELFF.

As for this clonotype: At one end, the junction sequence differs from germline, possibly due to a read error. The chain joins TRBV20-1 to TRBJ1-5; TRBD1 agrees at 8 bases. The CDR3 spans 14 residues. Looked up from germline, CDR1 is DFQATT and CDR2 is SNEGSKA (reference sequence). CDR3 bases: TGCAGTGCTACAGGGGGCTTCGGCGATCAGCCCCATCATTTT. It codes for CSATGGFGDQPHHF.

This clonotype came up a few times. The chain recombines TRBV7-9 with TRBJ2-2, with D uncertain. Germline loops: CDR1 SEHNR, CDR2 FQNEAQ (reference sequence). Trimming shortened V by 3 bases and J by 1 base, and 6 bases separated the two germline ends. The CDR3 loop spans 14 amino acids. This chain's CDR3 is CASSLSENTGELFF. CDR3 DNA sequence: TGTGCCAGCAGCTTGTCAGAGAACACCGGGGAGCTGTTTTTT.

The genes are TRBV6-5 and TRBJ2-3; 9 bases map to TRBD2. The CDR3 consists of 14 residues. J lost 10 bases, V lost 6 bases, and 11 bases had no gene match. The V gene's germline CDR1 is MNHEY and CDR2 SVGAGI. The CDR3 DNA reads TGTGCCAGCAGCCGCGAGTGGCGGGGGGGTGCGCAGTATTTT. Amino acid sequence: CASSREWRGGAQYF.

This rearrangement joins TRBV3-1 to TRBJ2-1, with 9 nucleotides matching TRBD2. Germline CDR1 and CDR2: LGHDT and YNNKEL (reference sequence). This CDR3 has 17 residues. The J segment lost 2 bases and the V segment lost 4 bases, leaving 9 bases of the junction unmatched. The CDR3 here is CASSRRSGGLTYNEQFF. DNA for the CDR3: TGTGCCAGCAGCCGAAGAAGCGGGGGGCTTACCTACAATGAGCAGTTCTTC.

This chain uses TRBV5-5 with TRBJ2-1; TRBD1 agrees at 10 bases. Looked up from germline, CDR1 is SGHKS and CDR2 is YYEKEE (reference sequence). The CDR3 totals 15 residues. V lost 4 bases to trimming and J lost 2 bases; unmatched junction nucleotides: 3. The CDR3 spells CASSKGQGAYNEQFF. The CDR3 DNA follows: TGTGCCAGCAGCAAAGGACAGGGGGCCTACAATGAGCAGTTCTTC.

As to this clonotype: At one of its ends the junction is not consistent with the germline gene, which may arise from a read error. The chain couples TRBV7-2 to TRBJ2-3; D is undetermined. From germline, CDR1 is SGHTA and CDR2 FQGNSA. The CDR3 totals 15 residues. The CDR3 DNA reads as TGTGCCAGCAGCTTAGTCTCGATCTCAACAGATACGCGGTATTTT. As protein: CASSLVSISTDTRYF.

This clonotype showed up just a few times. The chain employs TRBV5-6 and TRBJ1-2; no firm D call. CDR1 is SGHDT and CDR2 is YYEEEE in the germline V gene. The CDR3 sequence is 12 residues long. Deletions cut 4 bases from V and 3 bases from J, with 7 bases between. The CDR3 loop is CASSSLDYGYTF. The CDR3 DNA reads TGTGCCAGCAGCAGTCTGGACTATGGCTACACCTTC. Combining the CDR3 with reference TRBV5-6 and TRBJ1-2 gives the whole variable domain DAGVTQSPTHLIKTRGQQVTLRCSPKSGHDTVSWYQQALGQGPQFIFQYYEEEERQRGNFPDRFSGHQFPNYSSELNVNALLLGDSALYLCASSSLDYGYTFGSGTRLTVV.

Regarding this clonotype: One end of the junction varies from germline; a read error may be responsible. The CDR3 sequence is CASSLGGGTAELFF. Written as DNA, the CDR3 is TGTGCCAGCAGCTTAGGGGGTGGAACCGCGGAGCTGTTTTTT. The chain has TRBV7-2 and TRBJ2-2; D is unclear. The germline V gene has CDR1 SGHTA and CDR2 FQGNSA. This CDR3 comprises 14 residues.

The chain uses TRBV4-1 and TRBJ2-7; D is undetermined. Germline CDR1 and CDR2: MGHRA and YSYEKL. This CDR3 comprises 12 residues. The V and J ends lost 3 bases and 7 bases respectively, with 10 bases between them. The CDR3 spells CASSHPRREQYF. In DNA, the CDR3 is TGCGCCAGCAGCCACCCCCGACGGGAGCAGTACTTC.

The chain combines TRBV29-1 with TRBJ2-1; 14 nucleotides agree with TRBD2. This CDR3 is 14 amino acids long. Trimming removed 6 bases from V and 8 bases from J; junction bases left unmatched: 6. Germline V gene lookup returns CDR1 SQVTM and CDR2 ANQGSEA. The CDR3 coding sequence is TGCAGCGTCCAGGGACTAGCGGGAGTTTATGAGCAGTTCTTC. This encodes CSVQGLAGVYEQFF.

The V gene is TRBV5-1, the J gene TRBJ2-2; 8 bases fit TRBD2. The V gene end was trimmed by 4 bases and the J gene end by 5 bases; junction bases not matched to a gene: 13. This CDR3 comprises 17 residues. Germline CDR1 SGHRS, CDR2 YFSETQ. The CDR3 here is CASSRSPVSGGTGELFF. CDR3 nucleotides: TGCGCCAGCAGCAGATCTCCTGTCTCGGGGGGGACCGGGGAGCTGTTTTTT. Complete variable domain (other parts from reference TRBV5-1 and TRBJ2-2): KAGVTQTPRYLIKTRGQQVTLSCSPISGHRSVSWYQQTPGQGLQFLFEYFSETQRNKGNFPGRFSGRQFSNSRSEMNVSTLELGDSALYLCASSRSPVSGGTGELFFGEGSRLTVL.

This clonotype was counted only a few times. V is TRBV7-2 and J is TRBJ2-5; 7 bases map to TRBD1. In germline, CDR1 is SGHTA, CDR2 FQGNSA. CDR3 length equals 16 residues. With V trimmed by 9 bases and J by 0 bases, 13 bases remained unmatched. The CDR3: CASSGDSQPYQETQYF. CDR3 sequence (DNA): TGTGCCAGTTCAGGGGACAGCCAACCTTACCAAGAGACCCAGTACTTC.

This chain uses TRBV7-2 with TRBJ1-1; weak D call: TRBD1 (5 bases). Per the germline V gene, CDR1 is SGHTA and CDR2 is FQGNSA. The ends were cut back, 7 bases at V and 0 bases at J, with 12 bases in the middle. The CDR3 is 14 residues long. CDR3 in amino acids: CASTLDSVNTEAFF. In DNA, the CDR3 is TGTGCCAGCACCCTCGACAGTGTGAACACTGAAGCTTTCTTT.

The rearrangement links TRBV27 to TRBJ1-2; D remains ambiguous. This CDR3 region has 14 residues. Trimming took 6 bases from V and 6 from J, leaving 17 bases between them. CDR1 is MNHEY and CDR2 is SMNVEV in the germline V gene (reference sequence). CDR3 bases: TGTGCCAGCAGAGCGTTCGGTTTTCTAGATGGCTACACCTTC. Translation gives CASRAFGFLDGYTF.

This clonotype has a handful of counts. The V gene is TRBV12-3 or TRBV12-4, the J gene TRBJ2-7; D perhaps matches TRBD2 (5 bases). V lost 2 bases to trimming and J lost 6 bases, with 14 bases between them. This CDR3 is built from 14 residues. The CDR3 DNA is TGTGCCAGCAGTTTACTAGCCCATCGGGGCGAGCAGTACTTC. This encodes CASSLLAHRGEQYF.